Presented here are 8 T cell receptor beta chains from one specimen sequenced in a study of blood T cells in healthy people across ages. Then a second PCR, running about 6 to 11 cycles, was carried out with a sample-barcoded 5' primer and a J-beta primer mix. Using its own MiXCR run on the 5' RACE reads, TCRdb lists one record per CDR3 protein. Seen here are about 500,000 distinct CDR3 sequences, less than 25% observed once, and the top ten hold less than 9%. The same specimen was also included in a second study, on T cells of mothers and their children.

Sequenced input: blood. These receptors were obtained from a boy younger than 18 in good health.

In its sample, this clonotype was seen a few times. The V and J genes are TRBV15 and TRBJ2-3; 10 nucleotides match TRBD2. From germline, CDR1 is LNHNV and CDR2 YYDKDF (reference sequence). V dropped 6 bases and J dropped 4; count of bases not matched to a gene: 7. CDR3 length: 15 amino acids. The CDR3 DNA is TGTGCCACCAGTAACAGCGGGGGGGCTTCAGATACGCAGTATTTT. Protein product: CATSNSGGASDTQYF.

This clonotype was seen a handful of times. The CDR3 region is CASSPPRSGRETQYF. As DNA, the CDR3 is TGCGCCAGCAGCCCTCCAAGGTCGGGAAGGGAGACCCAGTACTTC. The rearrangement uses TRBV4-1 and TRBJ2-5; the D gene is possibly TRBD2 (5 bases). CDR1 and CDR2 from the germline V gene are MGHRA and YSYEKL. Deletions cut 4 bases from V and 5 bases from J, with 17 bases between. The CDR3 runs 15 residues.

This clonotype was counted between two and nine times. The chain recombines TRBV4-3 with TRBJ2-4; a weak D match, TRBD2 (6 bases). The CDR3 sequence is 14 residues long. Germline V gives CDR1 LGHNA, CDR2 YSLEER. V shed 5 bases and J shed 6 bases, with 14 bases lying between them. The CDR3 here is CASSGGAGVNIQYF. CDR3 in DNA: TGCGCCAGCAGCGGAGGGGCCGGGGTAAACATTCAGTACTTC.

The rearrangement uses TRBV19 and TRBJ1-6, with TRBD1 identical over 7 bases. Germline CDR1 reads LNHDA; CDR2 reads SQIVND (reference sequence). V was clipped by 3 bases and J by 9 bases; unmatched bases: 2. The CDR3 covers 13 residues. The CDR3 reads CASSMDRFSPLHF. The CDR3 DNA follows: TGTGCCAGTAGTATGGACAGGTTTTCACCCCTCCACTTT.

This chain joins TRBV5-1 and TRBJ2-1; unclear D gene. The CDR3 has 13 amino acids. In germline, CDR1 is SGHRS, CDR2 YFSETQ. With 3 bases removed from V and 5 bases from J, the gap between germline ends came to 9 bases. DNA for the CDR3: TGCGCCAGCAGCTATGGGCCTCACAATGAGCAGTTCTTC. Translation gives CASSYGPHNEQFF.

This clonotype was detected once. The rearrangement uses TRBV6-5 and TRBJ1-3; D not certain. With 6 bases removed from V and 1 base from J, the gap between germline ends came to 10 bases. CDR1 and CDR2 (germline): MNHEY, SVGAGI. CDR3 length: 14 amino acids. The CDR3 DNA follows: TGTGCCAGCAGGCCTACGGGGTCTGGAAACACCATATATTTT. Translated, it gives CASRPTGSGNTIYF.

This chain uses TRBV20-1 with TRBJ2-7, with 7 bases matching TRBD1. The CDR3 loop spans 15 amino acids. V trimming: 0 bases; J trimming: 1 base; junction bases outside the gene matches: 6. Germline V gene sequence: CDR1 DFQATT, CDR2 SNEGSKA (reference sequence). CDR3 in amino acids: CSARDPGQKSYEQYF. The CDR3 nucleotides read TGCAGTGCTAGAGATCCGGGACAGAAGTCCTACGAGCAGTACTTC.

The J gene is TRBJ2-1, the V gene TRBV6-6, with 7 bases lining up with TRBD1. This CDR3 has 14 residues. J was trimmed by 7 bases and V by 6 bases; bases with no gene match: 9. Germline V gene sequence: CDR1 MNHNY, CDR2 SVGAGI (reference sequence). CDR3 sequence reads: CASSTGTAANEQFF. The DNA for the CDR3 is TGTGCCAGCAGCACCGGGACAGCGGCGAATGAGCAGTTCTTC.